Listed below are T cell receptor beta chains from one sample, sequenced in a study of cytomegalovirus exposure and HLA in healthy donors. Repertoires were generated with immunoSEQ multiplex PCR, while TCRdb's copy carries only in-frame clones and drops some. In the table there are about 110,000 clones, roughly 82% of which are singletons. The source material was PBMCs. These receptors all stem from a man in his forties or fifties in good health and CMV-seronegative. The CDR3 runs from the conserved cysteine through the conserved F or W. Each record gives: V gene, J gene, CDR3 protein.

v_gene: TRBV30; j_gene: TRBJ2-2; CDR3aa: CAWSEGGPRELFF
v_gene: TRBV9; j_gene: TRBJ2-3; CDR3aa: CASSVATSGGADTQYF
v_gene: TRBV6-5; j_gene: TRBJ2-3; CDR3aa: CATRGSGGTQYF
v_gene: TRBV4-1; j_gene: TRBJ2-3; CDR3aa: CASSQDGVGQGVMTDTQYF
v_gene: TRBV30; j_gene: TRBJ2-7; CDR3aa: CAWSLPGGTVYEQYF
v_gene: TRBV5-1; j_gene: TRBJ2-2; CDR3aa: CASSLDGAGQGNTGELFF
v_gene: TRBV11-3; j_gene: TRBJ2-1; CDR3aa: CASSSGTSGAAGEQFF
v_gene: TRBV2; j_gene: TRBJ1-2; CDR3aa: CASSVGQGFLGYTF
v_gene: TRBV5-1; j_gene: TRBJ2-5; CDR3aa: CASSLGPRGGGTQYF
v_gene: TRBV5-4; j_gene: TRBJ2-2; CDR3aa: CASSLKGGYTGELFF
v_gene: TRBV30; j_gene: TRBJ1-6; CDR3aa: CAWTRGVSPLHF
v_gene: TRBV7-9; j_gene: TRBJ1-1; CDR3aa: CASSSPGQNTEAFF
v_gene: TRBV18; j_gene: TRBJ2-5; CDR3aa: CASTGQQETQYF
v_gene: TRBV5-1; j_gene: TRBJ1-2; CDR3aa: CASSLDGTANYGYTF
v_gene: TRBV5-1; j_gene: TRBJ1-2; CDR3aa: CASSSDPTVKRGYTF
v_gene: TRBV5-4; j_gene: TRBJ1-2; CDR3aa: CASSSHRVPNYGYTF
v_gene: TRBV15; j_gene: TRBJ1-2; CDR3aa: CATSRHPGQTNYGYTF
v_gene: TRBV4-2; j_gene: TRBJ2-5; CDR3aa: CASSPTTSQETQYF
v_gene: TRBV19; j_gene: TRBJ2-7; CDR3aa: CASSITGLLSYEQYF
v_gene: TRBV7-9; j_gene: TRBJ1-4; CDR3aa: CASSFDRDKLFF
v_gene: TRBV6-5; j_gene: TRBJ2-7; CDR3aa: CASSYSVDDSQYF
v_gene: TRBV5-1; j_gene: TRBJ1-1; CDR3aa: CASSSPAGRSDTEAFF
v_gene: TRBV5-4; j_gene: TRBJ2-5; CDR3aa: CASSLSRVSSSETQYF
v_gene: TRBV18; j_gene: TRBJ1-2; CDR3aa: CASSPESYGYTF
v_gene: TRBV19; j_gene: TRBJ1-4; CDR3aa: CASSPGGIFNEKLFF
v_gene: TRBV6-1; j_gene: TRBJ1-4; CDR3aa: CASRAVATNEKLFF
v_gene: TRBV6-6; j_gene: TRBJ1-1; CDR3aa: CASSYSRGGEAFF
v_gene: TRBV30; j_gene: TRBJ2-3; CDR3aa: CAWRTRTPSFTDTQYF
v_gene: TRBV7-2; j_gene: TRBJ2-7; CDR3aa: CASSLVVTSGVGSYEQYF
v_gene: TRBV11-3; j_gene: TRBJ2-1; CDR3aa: CASSLGGFSYNEQFF
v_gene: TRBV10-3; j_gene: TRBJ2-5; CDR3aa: CAINQGPQETQYF
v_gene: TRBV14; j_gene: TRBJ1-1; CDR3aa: CASSRGQLNTEAFF
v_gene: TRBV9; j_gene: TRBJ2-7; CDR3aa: CASSVGNREGEQYF
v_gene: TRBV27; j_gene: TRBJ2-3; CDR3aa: CASSSSRGASTDTQYF
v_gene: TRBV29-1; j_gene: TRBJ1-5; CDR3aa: CSVGQGSNQPQHF
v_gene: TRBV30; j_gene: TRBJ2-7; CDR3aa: CAWAFGGGTYEQYF
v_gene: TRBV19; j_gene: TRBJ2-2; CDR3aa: CATSGLAGGTGELFF
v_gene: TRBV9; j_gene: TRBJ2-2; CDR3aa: CASKREGDGGTGELFF
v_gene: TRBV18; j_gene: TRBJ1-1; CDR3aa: CASSPLKGETEAFF
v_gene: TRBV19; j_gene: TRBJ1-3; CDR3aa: CASSIATLGRGNTIYF
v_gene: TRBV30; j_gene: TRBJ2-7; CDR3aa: CAWSRGTIPSEQYF
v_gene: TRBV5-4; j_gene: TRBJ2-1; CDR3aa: CASSLGNQGLRYNEQFF
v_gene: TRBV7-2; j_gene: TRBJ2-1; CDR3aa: CASSLSWGGYNEQFF
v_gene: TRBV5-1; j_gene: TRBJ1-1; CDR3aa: CASSSGYTEAFF
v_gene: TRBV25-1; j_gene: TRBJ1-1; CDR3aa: CASSVLDSFEAFF
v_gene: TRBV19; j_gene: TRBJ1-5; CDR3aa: CASSFGQGRNQPQHF